One T cell receptor beta chain is described in this entry. TCR sequencing used cDNA made by reverse transcription of extracted RNA. Sequenced by immunoSEQ multiplex PCR; TCRdb stores in-frame clones only, minus some. The data hold some 160,000 clones, with 55% to 75% observed a single time. The data belong to a study of CD8+ T cells in alopecia areata. The CDR3 totals 18 residues. Deletions cut 1 base from V and 3 bases from J, with 19 bases between. Germline V gene data show CDR1 as GTSNPN and CDR2 as SVGIG (reference sequence). The treatment is: oral pan-JAK inhibitor, 5-10 mg twice daily. V usage is TRBV30 and J usage is TRBJ2-6; possibly TRBD1 or TRBD2 for D (6 bases each). The material was CD4+ T cells sorted from blood, obtained at week 4, from a patient treated with tofacitinib. The TCR was taken from a human donor with alopecia areata. CDR3 region: CAWSGAGHSENGANVLTF. The CDR3, as DNA: TGTGCCTGGAGTGGCGCGGGACACAGCGAGAATGGGGCCAACGTCCTGACTTTC. Based on the CDR3 plus reference TRBV30 and TRBJ2-6, the full variable domain is SQTIHQWPATLVQPVGSPLSLECTVEGTSNPNLYWYRQAAGRGLQLLFYSVGIGQISSEVPQNLSASRPQDRQFILSSKKLLLSDSGFYLCAWSGAGHSENGANVLTFGAGSRLTVL.